A selection of T cell receptor beta chains follows, all from one sample in a study of shared clonotypes between healthy human individuals. Assay used: immunoSEQ multiplex PCR; TCRdb lists only in-frame clones, some missing. Of over a million clones listed, around 74% are singletons. The material sequenced was memory CD4+ T cells sorted from blood. These receptors were taken from a man between 18 and 29 years old in good health. The CDR3 runs from the conserved cysteine through the conserved F or W. A D gene is named only where the DNA matches it firmly. Clone size is shown for a subset of rows, as once, few, many or a class of expanded clone.

size	length	V	D	J	CDR3	DNA
NA	16	TRBV5-6	TRBD2	TRBJ2-5	CASSRRGTSGRETQYF	TGTGCCAGCAGCAGGCGGGGGACTAGCGGGCGAGAGACCCAGTACTTC
once	14	TRBV5-8	NA	TRBJ1-1	CASSVESPNTEAFF	TGTGCCAGCAGCGTGGAAAGTCCGAACACTGAAGCTTTCTTT
NA	15	TRBV18	NA	TRBJ2-5	CASSRSLGGGETQYF	TGTGCCAGCTCACGATCATTAGGTGGGGGAGAGACCCAGTACTTC
NA	15	TRBV7-9	NA	TRBJ2-5	CASSQALQERETQYF	TGTGCCAGCAGTCAAGCCTTACAGGAGCGGGAGACCCAGTACTTC
NA	18	TRBV9	TRBD2	TRBJ2-3	CASSTGTSSIRSTDTQYF	TGTGCCAGCAGCACCGGGACTAGCTCAATCCGTAGCACAGATACGCAGTATTTT
NA	14	TRBV10-1	TRBD1	TRBJ2-2	CASGGQASTGELFF	TGCGCCAGCGGGGGACAGGCATCCACCGGGGAGCTGTTTTTT
NA	16	TRBV28	NA	TRBJ2-4	CASSPLPGINGNIQYF	TGTGCCAGCAGTCCTTTGCCCGGCATCAATGGAAACATTCAGTACTTC
NA	14	TRBV10-3	NA	TRBJ2-7	CATLRQDSSYEQYF	TGTGCCACCTTACGACAGGATTCCTCCTACGAGCAGTACTTC
NA	14	TRBV4-1	NA	TRBJ2-7	CASSLWTASYEQYF	TGCGCCAGCAGCCTGTGGACAGCCTCCTACGAGCAGTACTTC
NA	17	TRBV19	NA	TRBJ1-3	CASSSPGARTSGNTIYF	TGTGCCAGTAGTAGCCCCGGGGCCCGGACGAGCGGAAACACCATATATTTT
NA	17	TRBV5-8	NA	TRBJ2-2	CASSSRNRGRDTGELFF	TGTGCCAGCAGCTCCAGAAACCGGGGAAGGGACACCGGGGAGCTGTTTTTT
NA	14	TRBV13	NA	TRBJ2-7	CASSLAGVPLEQYF	TGTGCCAGCAGCTTAGCGGGAGTCCCCCTCGAGCAGTACTTC
once	13	TRBV28	NA	TRBJ2-7	CASSGTGTYEQYF	TGTGCCAGCAGTGGGACGGGTACCTACGAGCAGTACTTC
NA	13	TRBV7-9	NA	TRBJ1-1	CASSPQSGRGAFF	TGTGCCAGCAGCCCGCAATCCGGCCGGGGAGCTTTCTTT
NA	14	TRBV5-1	TRBD1	TRBJ2-5	CASSVQGSKETQYF	TGCGCCAGCAGCGTACAGGGGTCCAAAGAGACCCAGTACTTC
NA	14	TRBV5-6	NA	TRBJ2-3	CASSLDSRTDTQYF	TGTGCCAGCAGCTTGGACAGTCGCACAGATACGCAGTATTTT
NA	16	TRBV10-3	TRBD2	TRBJ2-3	CAISRSSGASTDTQYF	TGTGCCATCAGCCGCTCTAGCGGGGCTAGCACAGATACGCAGTATTTT
many	15	TRBV10-3	NA	TRBJ2-1	CAISVGTFSYNEQFF	TGTGCCATCAGTGTCGGGACTTTCTCCTACAATGAGCAGTTCTTC
NA	13	TRBV10-3	TRBD2	TRBJ2-3	CASPGLATDTQYF	TGTGCCTCTCCGGGACTAGCGACCGATACGCAGTATTTT
NA	11	TRBV7-2	NA	TRBJ2-1	CASRTTGEQFF	TGTGCCAGCAGAACGACAGGTGAGCAGTTCTTC
NA	15	TRBV5-6	TRBD1	TRBJ1-1	CASSGNRGTNTEAFF	TGTGCCAGCAGCGGGAACAGGGGTACGAACACTGAAGCTTTCTTT
few	15	TRBV7-2	NA	TRBJ2-7	CASSLDFRGNKEQYF	TGTGCCAGCAGCTTAGATTTTCGCGGGAATAAAGAGCAGTACTTC
many	15	TRBV5-6	TRBD1	TRBJ1-6	CASAYGDRENSPLHF	TGTGCCAGCGCCTACGGGGACAGGGAAAATTCACCCCTCCACTTT
NA	15	TRBV5-6	NA	TRBJ2-5	CASSWGAGPRETQYF	TGTGCCAGCAGCTGGGGCGCGGGGCCACGGGAGACCCAGTACTTC
NA	16	TRBV5-4	NA	TRBJ2-5	CASSSPQGGASETQYF	TGTGCCAGCAGCTCCCCCCAGGGGGGGGCCTCAGAGACCCAGTACTTC
NA	16	TRBV5-5	TRBD1	TRBJ1-1	CASSFGQGVLNTEAFF	TGTGCCAGCAGCTTTGGACAGGGCGTTTTGAACACTGAAGCTTTCTTT
NA	15	TRBV5-1	NA	TRBJ2-2	CASSLRQAYTGELFF	TGCGCCAGCAGCTTACGTCAGGCATACACCGGGGAGCTGTTTTTT
NA	13	TRBV2	NA	TRBJ2-5	CASTNDPLTTQYF	TGTGCCAGCACGAACGACCCACTTACGACCCAGTACTTC
NA	16	TRBV5-1	NA	TRBJ2-3	CASSYLQGRGTDTQYF	TGCGCCAGCAGCTATCTACAGGGTAGAGGCACAGATACGCAGTATTTT
NA	16	TRBV5-4	NA	TRBJ2-1	CASSLARPGSYNEQFF	TGTGCCAGCAGCTTGGCGCGCCCGGGCTCCTACAATGAGCAGTTCTTC
NA	12	TRBV6-5	TRBD1	TRBJ1-2	CASSQTGYGYTF	TGTGCCAGCAGTCAGACAGGGTATGGCTACACCTTC
NA	14	TRBV5-1	NA	TRBJ2-2	CASSQQGTTGELFF	TGCGCCAGCAGCCAACAGGGGACTACCGGGGAGCTGTTTTTT
NA	18	TRBV10-1	NA	TRBJ2-7	CASSESQGPLSLSYEQYF	TGCGCCAGCAGTGAGTCGCAGGGACCCCTCTCCCTCTCCTACGAGCAGTACTTC
NA	14	TRBV19	NA	TRBJ2-1	CASSIGQPYNEQFF	TGTGCCAGTAGTATCGGTCAACCCTACAATGAGCAGTTCTTC